This TCR beta chain was sequenced during a study of blood T cell repertoires in COVID-19. Study at large: Donors in the United States, Italy and Spain gave samples during acute or convalescent COVID-19. The cDNA or gDNA used as material had been derived from T cells, B-cell-depleted T cells, or PBMCs.

Per the original methods: Counts of nucleated cells, estimated from reference gene primer amplification, were obtained. Measured with immunoSEQ multiplex PCR; TCRdb has only the in-frame clones, and not every one. D and trimming were read from the DNA, whereas the V and J calls and clone size are those reported in that table. The table shows some 100,000 clones, with 65% to 90% occurring only once. What was sequenced was peripheral blood. This receptor was obtained from a woman over 75 with active or convalescent COVID-19.

Here the CDR3 DNA reads TGTGCCAGCAGCTTGGATGTGGGAGTGTTGACCGGGGAGCTGTTTTTT. Translating gives CASSLDVGVLTGELFF. The chain carries TRBV5-4 and TRBJ2-2, with a possible D match to TRBD2 (5 bases). This CDR3 comprises 16 residues. CDR1 and CDR2 from the germline V gene are SGHNT and YYREEE (reference sequence). V was cut by 0 bases and J by 5 bases, with 14 bases left in between.